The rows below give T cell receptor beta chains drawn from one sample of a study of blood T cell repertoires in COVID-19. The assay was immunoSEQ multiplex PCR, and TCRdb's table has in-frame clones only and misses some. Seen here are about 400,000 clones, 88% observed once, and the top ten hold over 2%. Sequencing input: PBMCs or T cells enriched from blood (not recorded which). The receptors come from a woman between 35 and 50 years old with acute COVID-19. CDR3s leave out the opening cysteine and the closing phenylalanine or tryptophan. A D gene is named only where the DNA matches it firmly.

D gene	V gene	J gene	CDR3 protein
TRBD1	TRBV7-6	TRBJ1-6	ASSFGATRDRASPLH
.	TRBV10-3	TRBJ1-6	AISDLLSYNSPLH
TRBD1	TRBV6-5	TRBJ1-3	ASRDRDRDNTIY
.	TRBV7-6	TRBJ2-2	ASSLVAPDNTGELF
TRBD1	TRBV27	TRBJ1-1	ASSQGTGVGTEAF
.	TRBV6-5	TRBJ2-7	ASAYLGGPYEQY
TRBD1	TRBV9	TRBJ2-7	ASSARADRGSGREY
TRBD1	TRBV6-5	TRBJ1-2	ASSYGDRSNYGYT
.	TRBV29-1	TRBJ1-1	SVEGTGNTEAF
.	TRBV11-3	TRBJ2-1	ASSLGRVNEQF
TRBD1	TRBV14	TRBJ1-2	ASSQAGQPDTNYGYT
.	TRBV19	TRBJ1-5	ASSRAGNQPQH
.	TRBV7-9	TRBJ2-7	ASSLSVGGYEQY
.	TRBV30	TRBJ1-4	AWSVGEGDEKLF
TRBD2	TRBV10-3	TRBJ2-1	AITGGGTDNEQF
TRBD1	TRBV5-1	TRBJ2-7	ASSFGDRDEQY
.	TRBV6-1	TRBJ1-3	ASSGGRLSTITGNTIY
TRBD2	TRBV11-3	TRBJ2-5	ASSFGLAGAQETQY
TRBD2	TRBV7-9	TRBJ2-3	ASTSIAGGRADTQY
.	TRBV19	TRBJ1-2	ASSRKGDYGYT
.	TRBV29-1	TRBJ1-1	SVEPLRVGAF
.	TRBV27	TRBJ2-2	ASMVGAPTGELF